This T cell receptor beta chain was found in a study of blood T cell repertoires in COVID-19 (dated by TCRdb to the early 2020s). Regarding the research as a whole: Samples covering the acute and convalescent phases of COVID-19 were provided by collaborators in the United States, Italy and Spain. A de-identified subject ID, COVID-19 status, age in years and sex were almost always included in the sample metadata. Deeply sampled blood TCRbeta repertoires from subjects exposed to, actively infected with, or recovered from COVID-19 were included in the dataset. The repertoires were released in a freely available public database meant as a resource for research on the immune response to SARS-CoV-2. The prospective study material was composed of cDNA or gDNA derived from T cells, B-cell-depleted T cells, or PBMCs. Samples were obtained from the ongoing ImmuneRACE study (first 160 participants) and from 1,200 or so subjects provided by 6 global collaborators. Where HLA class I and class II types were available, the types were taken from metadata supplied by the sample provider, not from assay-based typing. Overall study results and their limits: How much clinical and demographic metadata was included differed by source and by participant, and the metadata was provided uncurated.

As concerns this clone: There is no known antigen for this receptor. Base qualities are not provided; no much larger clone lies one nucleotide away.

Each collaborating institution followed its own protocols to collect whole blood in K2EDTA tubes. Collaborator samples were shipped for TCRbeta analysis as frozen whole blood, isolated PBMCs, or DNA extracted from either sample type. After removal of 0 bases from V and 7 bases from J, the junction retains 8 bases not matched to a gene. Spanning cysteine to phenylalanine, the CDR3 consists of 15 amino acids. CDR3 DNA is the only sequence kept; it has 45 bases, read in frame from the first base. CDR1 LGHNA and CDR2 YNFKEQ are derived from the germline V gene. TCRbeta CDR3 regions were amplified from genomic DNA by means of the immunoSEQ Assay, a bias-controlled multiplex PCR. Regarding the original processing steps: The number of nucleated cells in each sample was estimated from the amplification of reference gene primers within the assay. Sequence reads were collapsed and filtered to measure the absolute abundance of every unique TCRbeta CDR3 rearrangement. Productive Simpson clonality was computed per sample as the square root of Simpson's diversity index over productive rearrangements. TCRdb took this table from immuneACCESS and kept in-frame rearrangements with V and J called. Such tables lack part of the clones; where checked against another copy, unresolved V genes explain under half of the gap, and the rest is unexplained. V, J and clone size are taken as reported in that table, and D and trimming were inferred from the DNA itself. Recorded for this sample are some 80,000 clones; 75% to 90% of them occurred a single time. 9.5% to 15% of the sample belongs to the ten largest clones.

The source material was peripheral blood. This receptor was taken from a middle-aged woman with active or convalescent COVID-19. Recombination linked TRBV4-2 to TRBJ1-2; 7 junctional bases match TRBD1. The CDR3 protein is CASSQEVTGLGGYTF. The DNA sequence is TGTGCCAGCAGCCAAGAAGTGACAGGGTTAGGTGGCTACACCTTC.